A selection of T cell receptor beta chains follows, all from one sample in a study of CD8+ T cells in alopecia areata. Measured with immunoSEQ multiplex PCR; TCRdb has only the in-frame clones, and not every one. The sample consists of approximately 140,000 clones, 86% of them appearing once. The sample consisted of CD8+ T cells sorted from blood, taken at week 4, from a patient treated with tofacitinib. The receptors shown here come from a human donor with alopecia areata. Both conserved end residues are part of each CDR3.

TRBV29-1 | CSVEDGSQSGHQETQYF
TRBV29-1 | CSGDLAGINTQYF
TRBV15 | CATSSRDTYEQYF
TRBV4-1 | CASSLSASGSYEQYF
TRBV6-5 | CASSSGPYNEQFF
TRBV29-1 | CSVVEGNYNEQFF
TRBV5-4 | CASSFQGSYEQYF
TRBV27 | CASSLGSGFRTSTEAFF
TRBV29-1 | CSARGESSYEQYF
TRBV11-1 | CASSLSQGDTEAFF
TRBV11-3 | CASSLQGSSYEQYF
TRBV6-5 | CASSPFGRSDTQYF
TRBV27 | CASSSRGREDQPQHF
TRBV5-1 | CASSLGQGEETQYF
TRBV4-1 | CASHQPPYEQYF
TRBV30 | CAWSGLSQGTEAFF
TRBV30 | CAWSASFYEQYF
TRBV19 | CASSIPSSYNEQFF
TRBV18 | CASSPDRELGYGYTF
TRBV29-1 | CSVAGQEGQSYNEQFF
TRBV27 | CASSSWGGRYNEQFF
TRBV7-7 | CASSLTRTSASHEQFF
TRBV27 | CASSLSRDYQVASGELFF
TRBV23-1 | CASSPTSSGANVLTF
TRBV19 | CASSLPMSDNEQFF
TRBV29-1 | CSVGTPNTGELFF
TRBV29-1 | CSVDYPGQLYGYTF
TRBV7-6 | CASSLVTGELFF
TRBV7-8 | CASSLARDRGYQPQHF
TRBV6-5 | CASSYSTEKLFF
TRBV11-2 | CASSLGRQAFDEKLFF
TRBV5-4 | CASTSDDLYEQYF
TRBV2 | CASRGNSGRATGELFF
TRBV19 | CASSTSLVYEQYF
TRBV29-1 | CSVEGGDGANVLTF
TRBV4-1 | CASSQDSTTFPPDTQYF
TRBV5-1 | CASSARDRYNEQFF
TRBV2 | CATHRGYEQYF
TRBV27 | CASRGGGGNQPQHF
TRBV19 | CASSAWTGQETQYF
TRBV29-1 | CSVASQTQYF
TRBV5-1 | CASSSSGSTYNEQFF
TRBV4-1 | CASSHHDRNEQFF
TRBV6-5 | CASSPGQGGDGYTF
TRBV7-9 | CASSSGQDPSNYGYTF